This T cell receptor (beta chain) appears in the sequencing data of a study of response to subunit inactivated influenza vaccine. This clonotype occurred many times. Trimming removed 0 bases from V and 6 bases from J; junction bases left unmatched: 6. The CDR3 consists of 16 residues. CDR1 and CDR2 (germline): LGHNA, YSLEER. MiXCR was run by TCRdb on the RT-PCR reads, yielding one entry per CDR3 protein. Of under 550,000 distinct CDR3 sequences in the sample, approximately 7.8% were seen once. The sample here was PBMCs from blood, taken less than 30 months after vaccination. The chain carries TRBV4-3 and TRBJ2-3; 10 bases agree with TRBD2. The clonotype originates from a man between 50 and 69 years old who received an inactivated influenza vaccine. The DNA of the CDR3 is TGCGCCAGCAGCCAAGATGGGCTAGCGGGAGCTGATACGCAGTATTTT. This encodes CASSQDGLAGADTQYF.